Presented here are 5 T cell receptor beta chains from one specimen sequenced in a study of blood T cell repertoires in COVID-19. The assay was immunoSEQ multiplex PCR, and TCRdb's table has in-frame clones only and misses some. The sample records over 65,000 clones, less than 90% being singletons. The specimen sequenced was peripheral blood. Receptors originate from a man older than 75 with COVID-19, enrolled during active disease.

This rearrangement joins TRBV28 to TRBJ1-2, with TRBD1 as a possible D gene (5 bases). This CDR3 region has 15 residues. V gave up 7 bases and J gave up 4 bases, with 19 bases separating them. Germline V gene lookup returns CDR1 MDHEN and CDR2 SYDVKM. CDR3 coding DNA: TGTGCCAGCACCTCTCGCCCGGGACTGGTCTATGGCTACACCTTC. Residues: CASTSRPGLVYGYTF.

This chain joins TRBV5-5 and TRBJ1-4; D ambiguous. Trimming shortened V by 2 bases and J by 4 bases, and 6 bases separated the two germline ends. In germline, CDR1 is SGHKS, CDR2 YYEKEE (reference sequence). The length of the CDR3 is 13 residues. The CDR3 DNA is TGTGCCAGCAGCTTATGGAGTAATGAAAAACTGTTTTTT. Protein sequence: CASSLWSNEKLFF.

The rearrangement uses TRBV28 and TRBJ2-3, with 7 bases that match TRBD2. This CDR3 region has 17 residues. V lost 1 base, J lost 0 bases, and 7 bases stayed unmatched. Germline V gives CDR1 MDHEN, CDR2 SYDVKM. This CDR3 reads CASSLFRSGASTDTQYF. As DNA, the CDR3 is TGTGCCAGCAGTTTATTTAGGAGCGGGGCTAGCACAGATACGCAGTATTTT.

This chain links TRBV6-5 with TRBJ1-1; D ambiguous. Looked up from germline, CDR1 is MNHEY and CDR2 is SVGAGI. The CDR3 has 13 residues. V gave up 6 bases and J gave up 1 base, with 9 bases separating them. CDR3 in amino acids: CASRSGQNTEAFF. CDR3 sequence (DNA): TGTGCCAGCAGAAGTGGCCAGAACACTGAAGCTTTCTTT.

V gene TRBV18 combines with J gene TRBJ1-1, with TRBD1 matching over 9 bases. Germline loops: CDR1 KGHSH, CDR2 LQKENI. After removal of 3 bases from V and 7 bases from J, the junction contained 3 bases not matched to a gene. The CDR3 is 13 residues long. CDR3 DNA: TGTGCCAGCTCACCCGGGACAGGGCGTGAAGCTTTCTTT. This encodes CASSPGTGREAFF.